One T cell receptor beta chain is described in this entry. Its matching antigen is unknown. This record belongs to a study of regulatory T cells. Every patient with CD3G deficiency had evidence of autoimmunity. Patients, 2 to 39 years old, had expanded memory T-cell proportions. CD4+ cells were sorted into CD25-high CD127-low regulatory cells and CD25-low CD127-high conventional cells. General study results and limits: In CD3G-deficient patients, conventional CD4+ T cells were enriched for hydrophobic CDR3 residues at positions 6 and 7.

Germline lookup yields CDR1 MNHNS and CDR2 SASEGT. Trimming left V 3 bases short and J 2 bases short, with 2 bases between. This CDR3 contains 11 residues. The primer mix had 52 TRBV and 13 TRBJ primers. Repertoires were generated with immunoSEQ multiplex PCR, while TCRdb's copy carries only in-frame clones and drops some. In the table there are more than 25,000 clones, around 93% of which are singletons. V usage is TRBV6-1 and J usage is TRBJ2-7; D is unresolved. This clonotype was obtained from a person between 18 and 30 years old with CD3G deficiency. The source material was conventional CD4+ T cells sorted from blood. As DNA, the CDR3 is TGTGCCAGCAGTGACACCTACGAGCAGTACTTC. Its translation: CASSDTYEQYF.